The clone carrying this T cell receptor (beta chain) was seen a handful of times. Antigen specificity is unknown. CDR1 KGHSH and CDR2 LQKENI come from the germline V gene. The V and J ends lost 2 bases and 5 bases respectively, with 15 bases between them. This CDR3 region has 15 residues. Primers: 60 Vbeta forward and 13 Jbeta reverse. Here immunoSEQ multiplex PCR was the method, and the copy in TCRdb shows in-frame clones only, minus some. The table shows roughly 190,000 clones, with around 62% occurring only once. This entry is derived from a study of cytomegalovirus exposure and HLA in healthy donors. General observations from the study: Most likely, a cluster of highly shared sequence variants arose as a sequencing artifact.

The sequenced sample consisted of PBMCs. The chain has TRBV18 and TRBJ2-5; D uncertain. The receptor was derived from a man aged 40-50 years in good health and CMV-seronegative. The CDR3, as DNA: TGTGCCAGCTCACCAATAGGAGTAGACGGCGAGACCCAGTACTTC. Translating it yields CASSPIGVDGETQYF.